This entry is about one T cell receptor (beta chain). Its matching antigen is unknown. Sequencing relied on a cDNA template that was reverse transcribed from extracted RNA. TCRdb's copy holds only in-frame clones and misses some; the assay was immunoSEQ multiplex PCR. The data show roughly 98,000 clones, with roughly two thirds seen just once and around 15% held by the top ten. The sample's treatment: oral pan-JAK inhibitor, 5-10 mg twice daily. This entry belongs to a study of CD8+ T cells in alopecia areata. Overall study context: Treatment comprised oral tofacitinib, 5 to 10 mg twice daily, in treated patients. A 6-month off-drug phase came after tofacitinib, which had lasted 6 to 18 months. General study results and limits: Scalp clonality and expanded CD8+ clones among the top 100 showed significant decreases with tofacitinib.

V shed 1 base and J shed 8 bases, with 14 bases lying between them. Per germline, CDR1 GTSNPN and CDR2 SVGIG (reference sequence). The CDR3 totals 13 residues. The chain uses TRBV30 and TRBJ1-2; TRBD1 is a possible D gene (5 bases). This clonotype was sampled from a human donor with alopecia areata. The sequencing used CD8+ T cells sorted from blood, collected at week 4, from a patient treated with tofacitinib. Written as DNA, the CDR3 is TGTGCCTGGAGTGCTTTTGGGCCAGGGGGCTACACCTTC. Encoded protein: CAWSAFGPGGYTF.